The entry that follows covers one T cell receptor beta chain sequence. The protocol was immunoSEQ multiplex PCR, while the TCRdb copy is restricted to in-frame clones and leaves out a portion. The sample includes roughly 150,000 clones, around 84% of them seen just once. Germline V CDR1 and CDR2: MNHEY, SVGAGI. This CDR3 has 15 amino acids. The trim removed 6 bases at V and 8 bases at J, leaving 11 bases unmatched. This record comes from a study of blood T cell repertoires in COVID-19. Study details: Spain, Italy and the United States supplied samples that represented acute and convalescent COVID-19.

Ages ranged from roughly 18 to 100 years, with residence in 24 US areas. The sequencing input was PBMCs or T cells enriched from blood (not recorded which). The sequence came from a man in his fifties who had recovered from COVID-19. V usage is TRBV6-5 and J usage is TRBJ2-3; 10 bases are a match to TRBD2. CDR3 in DNA: TGTGCCAGCAGCACTAGCGGGACCCTAGCGGGTACGCAGTATTTT. Encoded protein: CASSTSGTLAGTQYF.